This T cell receptor (beta chain) was identified in a study of blood T cell repertoires in COVID-19. Study as a whole: The United States, Italy and Spain supplied acute and convalescent COVID-19 samples. From T cells, B-cell-depleted T cells, or PBMCs came the material, which was cDNA or gDNA.

As handled by the study authors: By means of reference gene primer amplification, nucleated cell counts were estimated. Some clones are missing from TCRdb's copy, which holds only in-frame ones; the method was immunoSEQ multiplex PCR. That table gives V, J and clone size, and the DNA gave D and trimming. The sample lists about 290,000 clones; approximately 80% were seen once. V lost 6 bases and J 6 bases, leaving 15 bases between the germline ends. The CDR3 contains 14 residues. Germline V gene lookup returns CDR1 SNHLY and CDR2 FYNNEI. This clonotype was obtained from a woman aged 45-59 years with active or convalescent COVID-19. The sequenced sample consisted of peripheral blood. The V and J genes are TRBV2 and TRBJ1-5; D is unresolved. The CDR3 DNA reads TGTGCCAGCAGGGAGATGTTACACGGTCAGCCCCAGCATTTT. As protein: CASREMLHGQPQHF.